This T cell receptor (beta chain) comes out of a study of early T cells in non-severe SARS-CoV-2 infection. Study context: Chains stayed unpaired after sequencing of bulk RNA from unsorted whole blood. The study's findings and limits: VDJdb-based matching was biased toward anti-spike CD8 responses and missed private and CD4 specificities.

Individual cDNA molecules carried attached unique molecular identifiers. One entry per CDR3 protein, called by TCRdb with MiXCR from the 5' RACE reads. The sample gives about 55,000 distinct CDR3 sequences, around 12% of which show up once; roughly 3.4% is in the top ten. This CDR3 spans 11 amino acids. Germline CDR1 reads SQVTM; CDR2 reads ANQGSEA. V lost 7 bases, J lost 6 bases, and 10 bases lay in between. Remarks on this clonotype: Its antigen is not identified.

The sequenced sample consisted of whole blood. The chain uses TRBV29-1 and TRBJ2-1; perhaps TRBD2 as D (5 bases). The sequence was obtained from an adult who was a healthcare worker with PCR-confirmed SARS-CoV-2 infection or an uninfected control (not recorded which). This chain's CDR3 is CSASSGNEQFF. In DNA form, the CDR3 reads TGCAGCGCTTCGAGCGGCAATGAGCAGTTCTTC.